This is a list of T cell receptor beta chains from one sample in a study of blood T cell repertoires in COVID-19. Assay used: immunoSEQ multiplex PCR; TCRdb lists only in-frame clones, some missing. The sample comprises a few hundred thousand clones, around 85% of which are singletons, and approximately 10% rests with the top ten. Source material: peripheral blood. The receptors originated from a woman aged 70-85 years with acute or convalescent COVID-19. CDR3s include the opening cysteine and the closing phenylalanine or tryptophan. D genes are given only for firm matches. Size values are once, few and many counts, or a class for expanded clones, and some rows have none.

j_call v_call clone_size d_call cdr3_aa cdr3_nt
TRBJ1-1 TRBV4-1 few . CASSQNRPQNTEAFF TGCGCCAGCAGCCAGAACAGGCCCCAAAACACTGAAGCTTTCTTT
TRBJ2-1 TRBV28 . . CASSFGGLTYNEQFF TGTGCCAGCAGTTTCGGGGGGCTGACCTACAATGAGCAGTTCTTC
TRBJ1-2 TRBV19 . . CASSIDRYFYTF TGTGCCAGTAGTATAGATCGGTACTTCTACACCTTC
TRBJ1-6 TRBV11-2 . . CASSLVGEGYSPLHF TGTGCCAGCAGCTTAGTAGGGGAAGGGTATTCACCCCTCCACTTT
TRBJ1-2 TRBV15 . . CATSRDINYGYTF TGTGCCACCAGCAGAGATATTAACTATGGCTACACCTTC
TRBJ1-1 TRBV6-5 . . CATLNTEAFF TGTGCCACTTTGAACACTGAAGCTTTCTTT
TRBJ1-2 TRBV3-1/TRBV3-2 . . CASSQWITGGYTF TGTGCCAGCAGCCAATGGATAACAGGTGGCTACACCTTC
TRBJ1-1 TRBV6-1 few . CASSEWQGWTKNTEAFF TGTGCCAGCAGTGAATGGCAGGGCTGGACGAAGAACACTGAAGCTTTCTTT
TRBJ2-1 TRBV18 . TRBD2 CASSTSGGRGNEQFF TGTGCCAGCTCAACTAGCGGGGGCCGGGGGAATGAGCAGTTCTTC
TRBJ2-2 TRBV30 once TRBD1 CAWRRRDRSNTGELFF TGTGCCTGGAGGCGAAGGGACAGGTCGAACACCGGGGAGCTGTTTTTT
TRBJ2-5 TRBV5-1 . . CASSWAQETQYF TGCGCCAGCAGCTGGGCCCAAGAGACCCAGTACTTC
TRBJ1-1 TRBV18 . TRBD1 CASSPEIKGAGTEAFF TGTGCCAGCTCACCAGAAATTAAGGGGGCGGGGACTGAAGCTTTCTTT
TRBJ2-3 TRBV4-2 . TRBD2 CASSQDWASGTTDTQYF TGTGCCAGCAGCCAAGATTGGGCTAGCGGTACCACAGATACGCAGTATTTT
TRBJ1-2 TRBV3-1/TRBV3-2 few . CASSFNRVEGGYTF TGTGCCAGCAGCTTCAATAGGGTGGAGGGTGGCTACACCTTC